This TCR beta chain is drawn from a study of blood T cell repertoires in COVID-19. Sequencing was performed with immunoSEQ multiplex PCR; in TCRdb, only in-frame clones are kept and a portion is missing. Of about 310,000 clones in the sample, nearly 90% are singletons; the top ten hold roughly 1%. The CDR3 contains 13 residues. Trimming left V 4 bases short and J 5 bases short, with 9 bases between. CDR1 and CDR2 from the germline V gene are SNHLY and FYNNEI. The chain carries TRBV2 and TRBJ1-5; a possible D gene is TRBD1 (6 bases). The source is a woman aged 40 to 50 with COVID-19, enrolled during active disease. The sample was peripheral blood. The CDR3 region is CASSATGDQPQHF. The CDR3 DNA reads TGTGCCAGCAGTGCGACAGGAGATCAGCCCCAGCATTTT. Full variable domain (rest looked up from reference TRBV2 and TRBJ1-5): EPEVTQTPSHQVTQMGQEVILRCVPISNHLYFYWYRQILGQKVEFLVSFYNNEISEKSEIFDDQFSVERPDGSNFTLKIRSTKLEDSAMYFCASSATGDQPQHFGDGTRLSIL.